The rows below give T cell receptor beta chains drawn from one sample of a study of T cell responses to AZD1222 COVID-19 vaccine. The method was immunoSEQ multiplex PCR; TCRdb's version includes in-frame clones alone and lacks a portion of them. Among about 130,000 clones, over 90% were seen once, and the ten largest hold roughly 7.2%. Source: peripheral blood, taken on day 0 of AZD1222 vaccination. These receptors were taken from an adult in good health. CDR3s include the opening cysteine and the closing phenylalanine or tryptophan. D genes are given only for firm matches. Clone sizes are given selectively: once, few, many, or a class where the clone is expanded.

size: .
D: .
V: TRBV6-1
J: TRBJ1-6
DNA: TGTGCCAGCAGTGAACGGCCCTCACCCCTCCACTTT
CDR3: CASSERPSPLHF

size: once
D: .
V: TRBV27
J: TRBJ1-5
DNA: TGTGCCAGCAGTTTATGGGCAGGGCAATTCAATCAGCCCCAGCATTTT
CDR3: CASSLWAGQFNQPQHF

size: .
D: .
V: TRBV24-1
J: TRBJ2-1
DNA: TGTGCCACCAGTGGTAGCGGAAAGTCATACAATGAGCAGTTCTTC
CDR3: CATSGSGKSYNEQFF

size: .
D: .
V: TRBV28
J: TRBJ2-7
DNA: TGTGCCAGCAGTCCAGATGGATGGGGTAAAGATTTCGAGCAGTACTTC
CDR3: CASSPDGWGKDFEQYF

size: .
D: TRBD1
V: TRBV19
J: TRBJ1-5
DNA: TGTGCCAGCGATACGACAGGGCGGCTCAATCAGCCCCAGCATTTT
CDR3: CASDTTGRLNQPQHF

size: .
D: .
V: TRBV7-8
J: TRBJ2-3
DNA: TGTGCCAGCAGCTTACAGCCAGATACGCAGTATTTT
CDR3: CASSLQPDTQYF

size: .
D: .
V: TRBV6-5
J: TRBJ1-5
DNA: TGTGCCAGCAGTTACGGTAGAGAGAATCAGCCCCAGCATTTT
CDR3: CASSYGRENQPQHF

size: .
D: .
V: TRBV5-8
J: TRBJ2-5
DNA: TGTGCCAGCAGCCGCGTGGGGGTGGAGACCCAGTACTTC
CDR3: CASSRVGVETQYF

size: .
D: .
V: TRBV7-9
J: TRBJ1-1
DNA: TGTGCCAGCAGCCCTTCGGGGATCTCTGAAGCTTTCTTT
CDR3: CASSPSGISEAFF

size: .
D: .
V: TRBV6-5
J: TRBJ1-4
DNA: TGTGCCAGCAGTTACTCGGGGAGGTCTAGCGAAAAACTGTTTTTT
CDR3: CASSYSGRSSEKLFF

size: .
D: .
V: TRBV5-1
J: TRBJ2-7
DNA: TGCGCCAGCAGCTTGGATCCGGGCTCCTACGAGCAGTACTTC
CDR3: CASSLDPGSYEQYF

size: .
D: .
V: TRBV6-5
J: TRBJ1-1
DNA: TGTGCCAGCAGCCCGGAGGGGTACATGAACACTGAAGCTTTCTTT
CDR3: CASSPEGYMNTEAFF

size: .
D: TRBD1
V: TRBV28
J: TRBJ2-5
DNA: TGTGCCAGCAGGGGATCAGGGGGCTATGTGGAGACCCAGTACTTC
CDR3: CASRGSGGYVETQYF

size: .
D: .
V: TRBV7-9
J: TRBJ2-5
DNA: TGTGCCAGCAGCACTAGTGAGGAAGAGACCCAGTACTTC
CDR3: CASSTSEEETQYF

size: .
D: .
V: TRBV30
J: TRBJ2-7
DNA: TGTGCCTGGAAACACGGGGACCTCTCCTACGAGCAGTACTTC
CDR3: CAWKHGDLSYEQYF

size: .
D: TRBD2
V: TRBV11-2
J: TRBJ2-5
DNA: TGTGCCAGCAGCTTAGCTAGCGGTAGGCAGACCCAGTACTTC
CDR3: CASSLASGRQTQYF

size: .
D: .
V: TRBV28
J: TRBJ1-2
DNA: TGTGCCAGCAGTTTATTTCAGTACGGCTACACCTTC
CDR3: CASSLFQYGYTF

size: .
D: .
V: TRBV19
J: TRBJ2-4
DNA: TGTGCCAGTAGTATCGATCTAGGATCCCGCGTCAAAAACATTCAGTACTTC
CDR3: CASSIDLGSRVKNIQYF

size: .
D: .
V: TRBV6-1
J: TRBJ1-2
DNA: TGTGCCAGCAGTGAAGCCCACGACATCGGCTACACCTTC
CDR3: CASSEAHDIGYTF

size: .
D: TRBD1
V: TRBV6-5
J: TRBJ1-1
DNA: TGTGCCAGCAGTTACTCCGTGACAGGGAAGAACACTGAAGCTTTCTTT
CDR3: CASSYSVTGKNTEAFF

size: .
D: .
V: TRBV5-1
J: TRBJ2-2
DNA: TGCGCCAGCAGCTCCGGGACCTTGGAGCTGTTTTTT
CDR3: CASSSGTLELFF

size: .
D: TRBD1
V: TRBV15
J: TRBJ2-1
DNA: TGTGCCACCAGCTTCAGACAGGGGAATGAGCAGTTCTTC
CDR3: CATSFRQGNEQFF

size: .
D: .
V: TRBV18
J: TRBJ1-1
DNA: TGTGCCAGCTCATACCGGGACGGAAGTGAAGCTTTCTTT
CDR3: CASSYRDGSEAFF

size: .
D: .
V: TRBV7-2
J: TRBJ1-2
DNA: TGTGCCAGCAGCCTTGGACAGTCCCGGGACTATGGCTACACCTTC
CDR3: CASSLGQSRDYGYTF

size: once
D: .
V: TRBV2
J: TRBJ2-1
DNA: TGTGCCAGCCAGGGGACTTTTTTATTGAATGAGCAGTTCTTC
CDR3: CASQGTFLLNEQFF

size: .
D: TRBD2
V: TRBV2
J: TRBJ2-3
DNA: TGTGCCAGCAGGGGGACTAGCGGGAGCGTAAGGTATTTT
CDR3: CASRGTSGSVRYF

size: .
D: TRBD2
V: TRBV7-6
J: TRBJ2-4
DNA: TGTGCCAGCAGCCCGACGGGACTAGCAGGGGCCAAAAACATTCAGTACTTC
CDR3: CASSPTGLAGAKNIQYF

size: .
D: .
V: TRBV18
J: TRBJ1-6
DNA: TGTGCCAGCTCTCAGGGACCCAATTCACCCCTCCACTTT
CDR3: CASSQGPNSPLHF

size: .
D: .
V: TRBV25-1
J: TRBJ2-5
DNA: TGTGCCAGCAGTGTGGACAGCGGGAAAGAGACCCAGTACTTC
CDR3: CASSVDSGKETQYF

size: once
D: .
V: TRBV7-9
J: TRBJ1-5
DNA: TGTGCCAGCAGCTTAGCGGACGTCCCCGGGCAGCCCCAGCATTTT
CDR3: CASSLADVPGQPQHF

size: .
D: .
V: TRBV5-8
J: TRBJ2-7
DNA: TGTGCCAGCAGCTTTGGGGCCCCCTACGAGCAGTACTTC
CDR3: CASSFGAPYEQYF

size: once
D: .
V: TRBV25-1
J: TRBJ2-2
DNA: TGTGCCAGCAGTGATTTGGTCGCGAACACCGGGGAGCTGTTTTTT
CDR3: CASSDLVANTGELFF

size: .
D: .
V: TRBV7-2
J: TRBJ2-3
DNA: TGTGCCAGCAGCTTGTCCACAGGGAGCACAGATACGCAGTATTTT
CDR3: CASSLSTGSTDTQYF

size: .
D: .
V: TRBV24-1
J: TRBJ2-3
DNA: TGTGCCACCAGTGCCCCAGGGCTGGGAACGGATACGCAGTATTTT
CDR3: CATSAPGLGTDTQYF

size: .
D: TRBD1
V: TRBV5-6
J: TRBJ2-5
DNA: TGTGCCAGCAGGGACAGGGAGTGGGGGTCCCAAGAGACCCAGTACTTC
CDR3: CASRDREWGSQETQYF

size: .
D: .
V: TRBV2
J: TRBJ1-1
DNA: TGTGCCAGCAGTGGGGCGGGCACTGAAGCTTTCTTT
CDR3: CASSGAGTEAFF

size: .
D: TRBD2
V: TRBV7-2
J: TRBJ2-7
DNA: TGTGCCAGCAGTACTAACGGGGGGGGAGCCTACGAGCAGTACTTC
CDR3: CASSTNGGGAYEQYF

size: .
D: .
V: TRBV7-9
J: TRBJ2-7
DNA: TGTGCCAGCAGCGCAAGGGGCCCTGAAGAGCAGTACTTC
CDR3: CASSARGPEEQYF

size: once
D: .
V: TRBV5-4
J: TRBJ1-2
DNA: TGTGCCAGCAGCTTGGGGTCCCCCTATGGCTACACCTTC
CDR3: CASSLGSPYGYTF

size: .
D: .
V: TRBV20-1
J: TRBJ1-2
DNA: TGCAGTGCTAGAGGAGGAAACGGCTACACCTTC
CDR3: CSARGGNGYTF

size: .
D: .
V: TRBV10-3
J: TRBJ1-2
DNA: TGTGCCATCAGTGAGGATGAGACGGAAAACTATGGCTACACCTTC
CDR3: CAISEDETENYGYTF

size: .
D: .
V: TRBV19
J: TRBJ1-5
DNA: TGTGCCAGTAGTGAAACAAGGAATCAGCCCCAGCATTTT
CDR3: CASSETRNQPQHF

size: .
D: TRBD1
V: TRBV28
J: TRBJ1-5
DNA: TGTGCCAGCAGTTTATCCCAGGGGGCGGCGGGGAAGCCCCAGCATTTT
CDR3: CASSLSQGAAGKPQHF

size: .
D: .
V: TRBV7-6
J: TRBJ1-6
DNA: TGTGCCAGCAGGGGACCTAATTCACCCCTCCACTTT
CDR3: CASRGPNSPLHF

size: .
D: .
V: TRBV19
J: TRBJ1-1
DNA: TGTGCCAGTACCCCCAAATTACAAGCACCTGAAGCTTTCTTT
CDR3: CASTPKLQAPEAFF

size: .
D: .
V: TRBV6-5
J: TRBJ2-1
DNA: TGTGCCAGCAGTTACTCCGGCTCTGACAATGAGCAGTTCTTC
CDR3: CASSYSGSDNEQFF

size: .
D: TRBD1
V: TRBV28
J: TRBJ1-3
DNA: TGTGCCAGTGGAGGGGGACAGGGAAACACCATATATTTT
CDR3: CASGGGQGNTIYF

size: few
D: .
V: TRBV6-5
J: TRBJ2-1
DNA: TGTGCCAGCAGTTCCGGGGGCTATGAGCAGTTCTTC
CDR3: CASSSGGYEQFF

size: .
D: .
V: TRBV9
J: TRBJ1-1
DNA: TGTGCCAGCAGTCAGATGAACACTGAAGCTTTCTTT
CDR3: CASSQMNTEAFF

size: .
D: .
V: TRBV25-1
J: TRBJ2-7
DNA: TGTGCCAGCAGTGGTACATCTTACGAGCAGTACTTC
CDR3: CASSGTSYEQYF

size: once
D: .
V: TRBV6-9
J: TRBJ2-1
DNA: TGTGCCAGCACGGATGAGCAGTTCTTC
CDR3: CASTDEQFF

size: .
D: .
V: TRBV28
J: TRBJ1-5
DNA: TGTGCCAGCAGTATCAGGGGTGGGGGACATCCCCCCCAGCATTTT
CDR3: CASSIRGGGHPPQHF

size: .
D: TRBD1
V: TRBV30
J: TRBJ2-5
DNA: TGTGCCTGGGGGACAGGGACCCGGGAGACCCAGTACTTC
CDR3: CAWGTGTRETQYF

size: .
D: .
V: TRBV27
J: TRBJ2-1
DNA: TGTGCCAGCAGTCCCACCGGGACCGACCACAATGAGCAGTTCTTC
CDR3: CASSPTGTDHNEQFF

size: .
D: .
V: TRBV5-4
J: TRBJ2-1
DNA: TGTGCCAGCAGCTTAGGACTTTCCTACAATGAGCAGTTCTTC
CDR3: CASSLGLSYNEQFF

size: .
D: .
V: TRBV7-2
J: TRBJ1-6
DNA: TGTGCCAGCAGCTTAGACAGTAATTCACCCCTCCACTTT
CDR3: CASSLDSNSPLHF

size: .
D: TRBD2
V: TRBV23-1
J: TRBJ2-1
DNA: TGCGCCAGCAGTCAGCCCGGGACTAGCGGGAGGCTAGACTCCTACAATGAGCAGTTCTTC
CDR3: CASSQPGTSGRLDSYNEQFF